This TCR beta chain was captured by sequencing in a study of T cells and Merkel cell carcinoma outcomes. Findings and caveats of the study: Repertoire plus T-cell density reportedly predicted Merkel cell carcinoma outcomes.

This table comes from immunoSEQ multiplex PCR, and its TCRdb copy is limited to in-frame clones, with some not included. The sample carries about 15,000 clones, roughly 76% recorded once. As concerns this clone: Its target is unknown.

This TCR came from a human donor with Merkel cell carcinoma. Input material: tumor tissue from Merkel cell carcinoma.

CDR3 amino acids: CSVDSNTEAFF. The CDR3 DNA reads TGCAGCGTTGACTCGAACACTGAAGCTTTCTTT. The V call is TRBV29-1, the J call TRBJ1-1; no firm D call. Trimming left V 3 bases short and J 1 base short, with 3 bases between. The V gene's germline CDR1 is SQVTM and CDR2 ANQGSEA. This CDR3 has 11 amino acids.